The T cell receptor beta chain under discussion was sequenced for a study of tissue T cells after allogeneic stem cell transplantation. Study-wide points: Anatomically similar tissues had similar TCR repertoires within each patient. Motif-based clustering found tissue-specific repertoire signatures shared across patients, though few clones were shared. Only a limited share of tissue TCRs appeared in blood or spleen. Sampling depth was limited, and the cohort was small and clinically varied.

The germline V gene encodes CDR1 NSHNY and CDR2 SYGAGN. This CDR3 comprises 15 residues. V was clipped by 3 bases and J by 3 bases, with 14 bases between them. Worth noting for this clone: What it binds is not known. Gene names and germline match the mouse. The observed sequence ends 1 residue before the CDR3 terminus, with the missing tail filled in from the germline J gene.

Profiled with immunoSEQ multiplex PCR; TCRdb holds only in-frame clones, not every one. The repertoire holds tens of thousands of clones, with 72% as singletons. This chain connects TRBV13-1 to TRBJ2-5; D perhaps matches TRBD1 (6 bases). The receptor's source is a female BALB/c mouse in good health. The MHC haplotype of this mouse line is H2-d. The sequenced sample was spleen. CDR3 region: CASSGARDKQDTQYF. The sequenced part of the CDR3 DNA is TGTGCCAGCAGTGGGGCACGGGACAAACAAGACACCCAGTAC.